One and the same sample provided the 19 T cell receptor beta chains below, sequenced in a study of kidney transplant recipient with SARS-CoV-2 infection. TCRdb called the reads again in MiXCR, with one record for every CDR3 protein. The repertoire holds approximately 240,000 distinct CDR3 sequences, with roughly 26% as singletons. The material sequenced was a blood sample, taken at baseline and on roughly day 110 from a kidney transplant recipient. The source is a male patient between 25 and 39 years old who had COVID-19 and was a kidney transplant recipient. The T cells may come from the graft donor.

The sample holds many counts of this clonotype. This chain links TRBV5-1 with TRBJ1-5, with D unresolved. CDR1 is SGHRS, CDR2 YFSETQ, per germline. The ends were cut back, 0 bases at V and 2 bases at J, with 9 bases in the middle. The CDR3 spans 15 residues. CDR3 sequence reads: CASSLDARGNQPQHF. CDR3 nucleotide sequence: TGCGCCAGCAGCTTGGACGCGCGTGGCAATCAGCCCCAGCATTTT.

This chain links TRBV5-4 with TRBJ2-3; D remains ambiguous. V dropped 3 bases and J dropped 3 bases, with 8 bases sitting between them. CDR3 size: 13 residues. CDR1 and CDR2 from the germline V gene are SGHNT and YYREEE (reference sequence). Here the CDR3 DNA reads TGTGCCAGCAGCTCCATTCAAACAGATACGCAGTATTTT. Protein product: CASSSIQTDTQYF.

As regards this clonotype: No conserved phenylalanine or tryptophan ends this CDR3, so it is likely a read error. The rearrangement links TRBV7-7 to TRBJ1-5; D is perhaps TRBD1 (6 bases). The CDR3 is 20 amino acids. From germline, CDR1 is SSHAT and CDR2 FNYEAQ (reference sequence). In DNA form, the CDR3 reads TGTGCTAGCAGCCAATGTATACGACACGAGACTCCGAAAGACAGGCAGCCCCAGCATCTT. Translating it yields CASSQCIRHETPKDRQPQHL.

This clonotype was recorded many times. The chain is built from TRBV7-2 and TRBJ2-7, with D perhaps TRBD2 (6 bases). The CDR3 has 15 residues. The germline gives CDR1 SGHTA, CDR2 FQGNSA. V lost 1 base and J lost 0, with 10 bases in between. The DNA of the CDR3 is TGTGCCAGCAGCTTAGAGGGACTCCTCTCCTACGAGCAGTACTTC. Encoded protein: CASSLEGLLSYEQYF. Supplemented by reference TRBV7-2 and TRBJ2-7, the full variable domain reads GAGVSQSPSNKVTEKGKDVELRCDPISGHTALYWYRQSLGQGLEFLIYFQGNSAPDKSGLPSDRFSAERTGGSVSTLTIQRTQQEDSAVYLCASSLEGLLSYEQYFGPGTRLTVT.

This chain links TRBV20-1 with TRBJ2-3; D is tentatively TRBD1 or TRBD2 (5 bases each). CDR1 is DFQATT, CDR2 SNEGSKA, per germline (reference sequence). The CDR3 is made up of 14 amino acids. V lost 8 bases to trimming and J lost 1 base, with 16 bases between them. The CDR3 reads CSNLGVGGTDTQYF. CDR3 sequence (DNA): TGCAGTAACCTCGGGGTGGGGGGCACAGATACGCAGTATTTT.

J is TRBJ2-1 and V is TRBV6-5, with 12 bases lining up with TRBD1. CDR1 MNHEY and CDR2 SVGAGI come from the germline V gene. V dropped 5 bases and J dropped 0; count of bases not matched to a gene: 11. The CDR3 has 19 amino acids. The CDR3 is CASSKVRDRGRYSYNEQFF. CDR3 bases: TGTGCCAGCAGTAAGGTCCGGGACAGGGGGCGATACTCCTACAATGAGCAGTTCTTC.

Many counts were recorded for this clonotype. This rearrangement joins TRBV24-1 to TRBJ2-1, with D maybe TRBD1 (5 bases). V lost 4 bases and J 0 bases, leaving 12 bases between the germline ends. The CDR3 extends over 16 amino acids. Germline CDR1 KGHDR, CDR2 SFDVKD. CDR3 amino acids: CATSDNRLSSYNEQFF. The CDR3 DNA is TGTGCCACCAGTGACAACAGGTTAAGCTCCTACAATGAGCAGTTCTTC.

This clonotype was observed many times. This sequence joins TRBV6-5 and TRBJ1-4; TRBD1 matches at 7 bases. Trimming removed 8 bases from V and 3 bases from J; junction bases left unmatched: 6. Germline-derived CDR1 and CDR2 are MNHEY and SVGAGI. CDR3 length: 14 amino acids. CDR3 protein: CASATGVANEKLFF. In DNA, the CDR3 is TGTGCCAGCGCCACAGGGGTGGCTAATGAAAAACTGTTTTTT.

Remarks on this clonotype: Since a much larger clone is just one base distant, this may be a read error. V is TRBV11-2 and J is TRBJ2-7, with TRBD2 matching over 7 bases. Germline V gives CDR1 SGHAT, CDR2 FQNNGV. V lost 3 bases and J lost 5; bases outside the gene matches: 10. CDR3 length: 15 residues. CDR3 coding DNA: TGTGCCAGCAGCTTGGATTGGGGGGGTGAACACGAGCAGTACTTC. Translating it yields CASSLDWGGEHEQYF.

This clonotype was counted ten times or more. The chain joins TRBV21-1 to TRBJ2-3; no check of the table's D call, TRBD2, against the DNA was made. TRBV21-1 is an annotated pseudogene. The CDR3 consists of 17 residues. Here the CDR3 reads CASSEDLATVMQDTQYF. Written as DNA, the CDR3 is TGTGCCAGCAGTGAGGACCTAGCTACAGTCATGCAAGATACGCAGTATTTT.

This clonotype was counted many times. The chain combines TRBV18 with TRBJ1-1, with D perhaps TRBD1 (6 bases). CDR3 length: 12 amino acids. Deletions cut 6 bases from V and 6 bases from J, with 11 bases between. The germline V gene has CDR1 KGHSH and CDR2 LQKENI. CDR3 nucleotide sequence: TGTGCCAGCTCTCCTTCAGGGGCTGAAGCTTTCTTT. Translating it yields CASSPSGAEAFF. The full variable domain, with the rest looked up from reference TRBV18 and TRBJ1-1, is NAGVMQNPRHLVRRRGQEARLRCSPMKGHSHVYWYRQLPEEGLKFMVYLQKENIIDESGMPKERFSAEFPKEGPSILRIQQVVRGDSAAYFCASSPSGAEAFFGQGTRLTVV.

A word on this clonotype: A much larger clone is a single base away; this may be a read error. This rearrangement joins TRBV11-2 to TRBJ2-5; 9 nucleotides match TRBD2. The J call may not be correct, given that the DNA end is closer to TRBJ2-7. Germline V CDR1 and CDR2: SGHAT, FQNNGV. There are 17 residues in the CDR3. CDR3 sequence (DNA): TGTGCCGGCAGCTTAGGCCGCGGGAGGGCCCTCTCCTACGAGCAGTACTTC. Encoded protein: CAGSLGRGRALSYEQYF.

About this clonotype: A read error is possible here, since a much larger clone lies one base away. This chain joins TRBV3-2 and TRBJ2-3; the D call of TRBD2 is as the table states it, not checked on the DNA. TRBV3-2 represents a pseudogene. The CDR3 covers 14 residues. CDR3: CVSSSSGRADTQYF. CDR3 DNA sequence: TGTGTCAGCAGCTCCAGCGGGAGGGCCGATACGCAGTATTTT.

As for this clonotype: It may be a read error: a sequence one base away is much more abundant. The chain links TRBV5-3 to TRBJ1-2; no firm D call. TRBV5-3 is treated as an ORF (open reading frame) with a function not yet certain. This CDR3 has 16 amino acids. The V gene lost 7 bases and the J gene lost 4 bases, with 23 bases spanning the gap. The CDR3 loop reads CARVRRVMRKTYGYTF. The CDR3 coding sequence is TGTGCCAGAGTGAGGAGAGTGATGAGAAAGACCTATGGCTACACCTTC.

This clonotype was recorded only once. A much more abundant neighbour one base away suggests this may be a read error. The chain couples TRBV30 to TRBJ1-5; possible D gene TRBD1, 5 bases. This CDR3 is 13 amino acids long. Trimming removed 1 base from V and 5 bases from J, with 9 bases in between. Germline V gene lookup returns CDR1 GTSNPN and CDR2 SVGIG (reference sequence). DNA of the CDR3: TGTGCCTGGAGTGGGGGGGACTATCAGCCCCAGCATTTT. This sequence encodes CAWSGGDYQPQHF.

The CDR3 DNA reads TGTGCCGTGCCCGGGACTAGCCGCACAGATACGCAGTATTTT. It translates to CAVPGTSRTDTQYF. The genes are TRBV19 and TRBJ2-3; 9 nucleotides match TRBD2. This CDR3 is built from 14 residues. The germline CDR1 and CDR2 sequences are LNHDA and SQIVND (reference sequence). The V and J ends lost 11 bases and 1 base, in that order; junction bases with no gene match: 7. The entire variable domain, with the rest obtained from reference TRBV19 and TRBJ2-3, is as follows: DGGITQSPKYLFRKEGQNVTLSCEQNLNHDAMYWYRQDPGQGLRLIYYSQIVNDFQKGDIAEGYSVSREKKESFPLTVTSAQKNPTAFYLCAVPGTSRTDTQYFGPGTRLTVL.

The V and J genes are TRBV11-2 and TRBJ2-5; D possibly corresponds to TRBD2 (6 bases). The V gene's germline CDR1 is SGHAT and CDR2 FQNNGV. The CDR3 is made up of 15 amino acids. V was shortened by 1 base and J by 8 bases, with 17 bases between the two germline ends. CDR3 region: CASSLVAGNMGTQYF. DNA of the CDR3: TGTGCCAGCAGCTTAGTGGCGGGGAACATGGGAACCCAGTACTTC.

In this sample, this clonotype turned up a few times. The gene calls are TRBV6-5 and TRBJ2-1; TRBD1 agrees at 8 bases. The CDR3 is made up of 15 amino acids. Germline V CDR1 and CDR2: MNHEY, SVGAGI. The junction had 7 bases not matched to a gene; V was cut back by 6 bases and J by 3 bases. CDR3 sequence (DNA): TGTGCCAGCAGCCGGGGACAGGAAAGCTACAATGAGCAGTTCTTC. Translating gives CASSRGQESYNEQFF.

Comment on this clonotype: A single base separates this from a much larger clone, so it may be a read error. This sequence joins TRBV2 and TRBJ1-2; 7 nucleotides match TRBD1. CDR1 SNHLY and CDR2 FYNNEI come from the germline V gene. There are 13 residues in the CDR3. Here the CDR3 reads CANQLTGAPGHTF. CDR3 in DNA: TGTGCCAACCAGCTAACAGGGGCCCCTGGCCACACCTTC. The variable domain in full, completed from reference TRBV2 and TRBJ1-2, reads EPEVTQTPSHQVTQMGQEVILRCVPISNHLYFYWYRQILGQKVEFLVSFYNNEISEKSEIFDDQFSVERPDGSNFTLKIRSTKLEDSAMYFCANQLTGAPGHTFGSGTRLTVV.